What follows is one T cell receptor (beta chain) and its context. Splitting of CD4+ cells produced CD45RA+ naive and CD45RA-negative memory subsets. The sample is drawn from a study of shared clonotypes between healthy human individuals. TCRdb keeps only in-frame clones here, not all; method: immunoSEQ multiplex PCR. Here the sample spans some 1,400,000 clones, approximately 97% being singletons. The CDR3 is 16 amino acids. The V gene's germline CDR1 is MNHEY and CDR2 SVGAGI. Losses at the gene ends were 2 bases for V and 4 bases for J; bases not matched to a gene: 4. The receptor comes from a man younger than 45 in good health. This sequence joins TRBV6-5 and TRBJ2-3; 12 nucleotides match TRBD2. Sequencing was done on a sample of naive CD4+ T cells sorted from blood. Subset in this sample: CD45RA+ positively selected. CDR3 bases: TGTGCCAGCAGTTACACAACTAGCGGGAGGCCAGATACGCAGTATTTT. As protein: CASSYTTSGRPDTQYF.